This T cell receptor (beta chain) is drawn from a study of low-dose radiotherapy and immunotherapy resistance in tumors. Study-wide background: Radiation delivery to Cohort 1 consisted of 0.5 Gy per fraction every 2 weeks, summing to 6.5 Gy.

The CDR3 covers 17 residues. Germline CDR1 and CDR2: MNHEY and SVGEGT. The trim removed 0 bases at V and 6 bases at J, leaving 7 bases unmatched. With TRAV- and TRBV-specific primers, first-strand cDNA was made, covering the alpha and beta chains. An approximately 19-cycle PCR with a constant-region primer and V-primer adapter amplified TCRs. TCRdb re-derived calls from the reads in MiXCR, one entry per CDR3 protein. The sample carries approximately 70,000 distinct CDR3 sequences, around 29% recorded once. Time point described: before trial treatment. Low-dose radiotherapy and low-dose cyclophosphamide, together with aspirin, ipilimumab and nivolumab, were given to donors. Tumors of eligible patients were advanced, solid and lacking tumor-infiltrating lymphocytes. This clonotype was counted ten times or more.

The sequences come from PBMCs, collected before treatment. This chain connects TRBV6-2 or TRBV6-3 to TRBJ2-3; TRBD2 aligns across 12 bases. The sequence was obtained from a female donor with ovarian cancer. This CDR3 is CASSYSIRLAGADTQYF. The CDR3, as DNA: TGTGCCAGCAGTTACTCGATTCGACTAGCGGGGGCGGATACGCAGTATTTT.